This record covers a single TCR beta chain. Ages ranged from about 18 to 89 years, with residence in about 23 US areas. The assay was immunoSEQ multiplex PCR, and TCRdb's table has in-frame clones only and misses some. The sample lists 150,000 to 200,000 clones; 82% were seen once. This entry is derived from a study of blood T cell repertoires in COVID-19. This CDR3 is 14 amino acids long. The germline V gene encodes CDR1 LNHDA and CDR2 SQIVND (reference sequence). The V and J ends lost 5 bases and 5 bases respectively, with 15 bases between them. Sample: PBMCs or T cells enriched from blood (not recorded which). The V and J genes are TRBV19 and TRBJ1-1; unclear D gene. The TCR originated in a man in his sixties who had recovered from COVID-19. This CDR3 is CASSPRRERTEAFF. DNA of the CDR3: TGTGCCAGTAGTCCCCGGAGGGAGAGGACTGAAGCTTTCTTT.